The 10 T cell receptor beta chains given below trace back to one sample, sequenced in a study of blood T cells in healthy people across ages. Primers used in a second PCR of about 7 to 12 cycles were a sample-barcoded 5' primer and a J-beta primer mix. TCRdb itself ran the 5' RACE reads through MiXCR, one entry per CDR3 protein. The sample yields over 600,000 distinct CDR3 sequences, 40% to 45% seen once. Input material: blood. These TCRs come from a man older than 75 in good health.

V gene TRBV30 combines with J gene TRBJ2-3; TRBD2 agrees at 9 bases. Germline CDR1 GTSNPN, CDR2 SVGIG (reference sequence). There are 14 residues in the CDR3. V shed 6 bases and J 7 bases; nucleotides not matched to a gene: 11. The CDR3: CACYLAGGSYTQYF. The CDR3 DNA sequence: TGTGCCTGTTACCTGGCGGGAGGGAGTTATACGCAGTATTTT.

V gene TRBV25-1 combines with J gene TRBJ2-1, with 12 bases fitting TRBD2. The CDR3 runs 17 residues. Germline assignment: CDR1 MGHDK and CDR2 SYGVNS. J was trimmed by 0 bases and V by 3 bases; bases with no gene match: 3. CDR3 residues: CASSERLAGVSYNEQFF. The CDR3 bases are TGTGCCAGCAGTGAGAGACTAGCGGGGGTCTCCTACAATGAGCAGTTCTTC.

The V and J genes are TRBV7-2 and TRBJ2-7; D not certain. The better agreement between TRBJ2-5 and the DNA end casts doubt on the J call. This CDR3 comprises 12 residues. Germline V gene sequence: CDR1 SGHTA, CDR2 FQGNSA. CDR3 sequence: CASSSVEETQYF. CDR3 nucleotide sequence: TGTGCCAGCAGCAGCGTGGAAGAGACCCAGTACTTC.

The CDR3 nucleotides are TGTGCCAGCAGTCCGTCCGACAATGAGCAGTTCTTC. Encoded protein: CASSPSDNEQFF. The chain uses TRBV12-3 or TRBV12-4 and TRBJ2-1, with D hard to call. The CDR3 sequence is 12 residues long. V was cut by 5 bases and J by 5 bases, with 7 bases left in between.

A few counts support this clonotype. J is TRBJ2-2 and V is TRBV6-2 or TRBV6-3, with D uncertain. The length of the CDR3 is 14 residues. With 6 bases removed from V and 7 bases from J, the gap between germline ends came to 15 bases. Germline lookup yields CDR1 MNHEY and CDR2 SVGEGT. The CDR3 is CASRSTPTFGELFF. CDR3 bases: TGTGCCAGCAGATCAACGCCGACGTTCGGGGAGCTGTTTTTT.

The genes are TRBV5-1 and TRBJ1-4, with D possibly matching TRBD1 (6 bases). V shed 4 bases and J shed 3 bases, with 13 bases lying between them. The length of the CDR3 is 15 residues. Germline V lookup: CDR1 SGHRS, CDR2 YFSETQ. CDR3 protein: CASSPQGSANEKLFF. CDR3 bases: TGCGCCAGCAGCCCTCAGGGGTCAGCTAATGAAAAACTGTTTTTT.

This clonotype showed up just once. This rearrangement joins TRBV25-1 to TRBJ2-3; D is perhaps TRBD1 or TRBD2 (5 bases each). The CDR3 has 17 amino acids. V was trimmed by 2 bases and J by 1 base, leaving 16 bases between them. Germline CDR1 reads MGHDK; CDR2 reads SYGVNS. The CDR3 sequence: CASSEGTRAARTDTQYF. The CDR3, as DNA: TGTGCCAGCAGTGAAGGGACCCGGGCAGCCCGCACAGATACGCAGTATTTT.

This clonotype was detected a few times. The chain recombines TRBV29-1 with TRBJ1-1; no firm D call. Germline V CDR1 and CDR2: SQVTM, ANQGSEA. The V end was cut by 7 bases, the J end by 5 bases, with 14 bases between. CDR3 length: 12 residues. CDR3 sequence: CSAISGSTEAFF. In nucleotides, the CDR3 is TGCAGCGCGATAAGTGGGTCAACTGAAGCTTTCTTT.

Ten or more counts support this clonotype. The rearrangement uses TRBV29-1 and TRBJ1-2, with D perhaps matching TRBD1 (6 bases). Germline CDR1 and CDR2: SQVTM and ANQGSEA. V was clipped by 7 bases and J by 1 base, with 7 bases between them. The CDR3 sequence is 11 residues long. The chain's CDR3 is CSGQVNYGYTF. CDR3 sequence (DNA): TGCAGCGGACAGGTTAACTATGGCTACACCTTC.

This sequence joins TRBV25-1 and TRBJ2-3, with 10 bases fitting TRBD1. CDR3 length equals 16 residues. Germline V gives CDR1 MGHDK, CDR2 SYGVNS. The trim removed 4 bases at V and 1 base at J, leaving 5 bases unmatched. The CDR3 reads CASSGDRGRRTDTQYF. The CDR3 region has the DNA TGTGCCAGCAGTGGGGACAGGGGCAGACGCACAGATACGCAGTATTTT.